This entry features one T cell receptor beta chain sequence. The sample belongs to a study of blood T cell repertoires in COVID-19. Study information: The United States, Italy and Spain provided the acute and convalescent COVID-19 samples. Sample material is recorded as cDNA or gDNA derived from T cells, B-cell-depleted T cells, or PBMCs.

Study processing details: Reference gene primer amplification yielded estimated nucleated cell counts. The repertoire was sequenced with immunoSEQ multiplex PCR; TCRdb's copy has only in-frame clones and lacks some. V and J calls and clone size come straight from that table; D and trimming were deduced from the DNA. This sample has around 88,000 clones, with 65% to 85% found just once. Losses at the gene ends were 4 bases for V and 3 bases for J; bases not matched to a gene: 6. In germline, CDR1 is LGHDT, CDR2 YNNKEL (reference sequence). The CDR3 totals 15 residues. The genes are TRBV3-1 (or the pseudogene TRBV3-2) and TRBJ2-3; TRBD1 aligns across 8 bases. The sample was peripheral blood. This TCR was recovered from a woman older than 75 with acute or convalescent COVID-19. The CDR3 loop reads CASSRYRGRTDTQYF. CDR3 in DNA: TGTGCCAGCAGCCGATACAGGGGGAGGACAGATACGCAGTATTTT.